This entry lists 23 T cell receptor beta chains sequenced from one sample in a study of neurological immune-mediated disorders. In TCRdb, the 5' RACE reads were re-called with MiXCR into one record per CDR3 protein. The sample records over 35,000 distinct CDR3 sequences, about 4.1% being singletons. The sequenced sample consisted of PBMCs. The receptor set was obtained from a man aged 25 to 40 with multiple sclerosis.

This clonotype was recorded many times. DNA for the CDR3: TGCAGCGTCGACAGGGCTGGCTACACCTTC. Translating gives CSVDRAGYTF. The chain couples TRBV29-1 to TRBJ1-2; 7 bases are shared with TRBD1. Unmatched junction bases numbered 2, after V lost 6 bases and J lost 7 bases. The CDR3 extends over 10 amino acids. CDR1 and CDR2 from the germline V gene are SQVTM and ANQGSEA.

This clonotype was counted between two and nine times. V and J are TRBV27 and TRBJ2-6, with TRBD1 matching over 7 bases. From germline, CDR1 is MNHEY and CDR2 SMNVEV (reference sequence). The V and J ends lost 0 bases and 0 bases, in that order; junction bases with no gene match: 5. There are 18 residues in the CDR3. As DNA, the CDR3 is TGTGCCAGCAGTTTATCGGGACAGCGCCTCTCTGGGGCCAACGTCCTGACTTTC. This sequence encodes CASSLSGQRLSGANVLTF.

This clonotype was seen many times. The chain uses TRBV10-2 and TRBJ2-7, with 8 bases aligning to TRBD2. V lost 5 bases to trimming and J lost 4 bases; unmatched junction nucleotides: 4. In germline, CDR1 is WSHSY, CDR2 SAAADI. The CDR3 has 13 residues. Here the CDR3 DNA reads TGCGCCAGCAGTCGAGCGGGGGAATACGAGCAGTACTTC. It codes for CASSRAGEYEQYF.

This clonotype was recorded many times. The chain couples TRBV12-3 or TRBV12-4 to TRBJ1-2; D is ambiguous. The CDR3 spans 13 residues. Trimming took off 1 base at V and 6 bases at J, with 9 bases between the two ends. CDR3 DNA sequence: TGTGCCAGCAGTTTAGGTCTAGGAAATGGCTACACCTTC. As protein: CASSLGLGNGYTF.

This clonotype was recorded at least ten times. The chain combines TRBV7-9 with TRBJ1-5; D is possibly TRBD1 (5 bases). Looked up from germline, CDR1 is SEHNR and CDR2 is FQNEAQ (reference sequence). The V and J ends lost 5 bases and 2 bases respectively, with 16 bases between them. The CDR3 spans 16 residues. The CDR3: CASSPPGGMGNQPQHF. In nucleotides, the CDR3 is TGTGCCAGCAGCCCTCCCGGGGGGATGGGCAATCAGCCCCAGCATTTT.

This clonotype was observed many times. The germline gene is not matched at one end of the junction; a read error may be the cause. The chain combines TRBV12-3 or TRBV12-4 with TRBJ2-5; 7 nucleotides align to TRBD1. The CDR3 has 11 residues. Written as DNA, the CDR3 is TGTGCCAGCAGTCCCAGGGACAGAGTCTTCTTC. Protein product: CASSPRDRVFF.

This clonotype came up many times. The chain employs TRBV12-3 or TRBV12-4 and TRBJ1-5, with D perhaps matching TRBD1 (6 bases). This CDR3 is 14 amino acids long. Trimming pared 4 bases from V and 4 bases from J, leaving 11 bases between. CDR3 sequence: CASSWTDSNQPQHF. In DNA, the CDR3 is TGTGCCAGCAGTTGGACAGACTCTAATCAGCCCCAGCATTTT.

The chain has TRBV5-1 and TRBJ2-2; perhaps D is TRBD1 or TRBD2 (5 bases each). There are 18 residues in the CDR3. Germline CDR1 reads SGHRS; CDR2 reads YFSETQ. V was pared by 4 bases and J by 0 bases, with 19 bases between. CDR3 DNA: TGCGCCAGCAGCGGTGGGGGACGGCTGATTTCGAACACCGGGGAGCTGTTTTTT. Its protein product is CASSGGGRLISNTGELFF.

CDR3 region: CSALNLNYEQYF. Written as DNA, the CDR3 is TGCAGCGCGCTGAACCTCAACTACGAGCAGTACTTC. The chain employs TRBV29-1 and TRBJ2-7; D unclear. Per germline, CDR1 SQVTM and CDR2 ANQGSEA. The CDR3 is 12 amino acids. Trimming stripped 7 bases from V and 3 bases from J, with 13 bases between.

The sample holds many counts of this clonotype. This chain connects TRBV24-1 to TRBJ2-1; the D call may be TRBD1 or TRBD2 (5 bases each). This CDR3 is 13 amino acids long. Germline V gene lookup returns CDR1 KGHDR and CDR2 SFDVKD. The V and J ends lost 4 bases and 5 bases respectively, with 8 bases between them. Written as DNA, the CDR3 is TGTGCCACCAGTGACCAGGGACACAATGAGCAGTTCTTC. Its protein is CATSDQGHNEQFF.

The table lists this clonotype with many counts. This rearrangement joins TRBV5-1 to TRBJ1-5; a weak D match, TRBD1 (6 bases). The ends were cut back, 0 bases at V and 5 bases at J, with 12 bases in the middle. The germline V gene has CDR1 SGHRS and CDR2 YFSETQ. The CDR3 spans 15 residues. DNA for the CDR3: TGCGCCAGCAGCTTGGTTGGGGGGCTCGATCAGCCCCAGCATTTT. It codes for CASSLVGGLDQPQHF. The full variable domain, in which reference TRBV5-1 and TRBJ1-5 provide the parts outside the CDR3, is KAGVTQTPRYLIKTRGQQVTLSCSPISGHRSVSWYQQTPGQGLQFLFEYFSETQRNKGNFPGRFSGRQFSNSRSEMNVSTLELGDSALYLCASSLVGGLDQPQHFGDGTRLSIL.

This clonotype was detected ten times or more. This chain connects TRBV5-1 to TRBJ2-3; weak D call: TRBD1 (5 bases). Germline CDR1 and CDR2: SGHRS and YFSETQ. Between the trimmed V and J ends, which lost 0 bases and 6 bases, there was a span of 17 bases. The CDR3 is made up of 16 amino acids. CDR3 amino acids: CASSLGGRVLWDTQYF. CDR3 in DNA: TGCGCCAGCAGCTTGGGAGGCAGGGTATTATGGGATACGCAGTATTTT.

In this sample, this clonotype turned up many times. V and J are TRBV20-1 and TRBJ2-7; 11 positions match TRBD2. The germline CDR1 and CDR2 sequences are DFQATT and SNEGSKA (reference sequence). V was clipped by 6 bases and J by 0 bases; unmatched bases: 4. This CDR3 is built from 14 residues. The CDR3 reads CSAPLAGGSYEQYF. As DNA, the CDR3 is TGCAGTGCCCCGCTAGCGGGGGGCTCCTACGAGCAGTACTTC.

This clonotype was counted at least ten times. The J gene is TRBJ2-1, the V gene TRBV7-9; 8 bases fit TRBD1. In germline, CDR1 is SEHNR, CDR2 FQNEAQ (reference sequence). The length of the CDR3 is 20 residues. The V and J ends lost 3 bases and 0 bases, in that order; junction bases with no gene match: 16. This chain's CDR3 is CASSFTGQGAFVSSYNEQFF. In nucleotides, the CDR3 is TGTGCCAGCAGCTTTACGGGGCAGGGGGCGTTCGTTAGCTCCTACAATGAGCAGTTCTTC.

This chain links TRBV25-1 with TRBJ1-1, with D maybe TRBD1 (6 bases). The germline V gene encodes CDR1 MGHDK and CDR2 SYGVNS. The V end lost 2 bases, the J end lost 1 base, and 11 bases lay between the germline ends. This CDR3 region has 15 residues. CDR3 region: CASSEGGLKNTEAFF. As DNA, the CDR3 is TGTGCCAGCAGTGAAGGGGGCCTTAAGAACACTGAAGCTTTCTTT. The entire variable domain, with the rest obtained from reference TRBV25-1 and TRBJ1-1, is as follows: EADIYQTPRYLVIGTGKKITLECSQTMGHDKMYWYQQDPGMELHLIHYSYGVNSTEKGDLSSESTVSRIRTEHFPLTLESARPSHTSQYLCASSEGGLKNTEAFFGQGTRLTVV.

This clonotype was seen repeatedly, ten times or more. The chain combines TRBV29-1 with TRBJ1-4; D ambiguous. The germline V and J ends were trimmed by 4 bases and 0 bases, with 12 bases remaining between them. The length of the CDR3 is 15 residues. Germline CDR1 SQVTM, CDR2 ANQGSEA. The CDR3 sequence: CSVGEEVSTNEKLFF. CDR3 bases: TGCAGCGTTGGAGAGGAGGTCTCAACTAATGAAAAACTGTTTTTT.

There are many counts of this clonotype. The CDR3 loop reads CASSPPPAGTEAFF. The CDR3 DNA sequence: TGTGCCAGCAGCCCGCCCCCGGCAGGCACTGAAGCTTTCTTT. This sequence joins TRBV7-9 and TRBJ1-1; D not certain. This CDR3 is built from 14 residues. Germline CDR1 reads SEHNR; CDR2 reads FQNEAQ (reference sequence). V lost 5 bases to trimming and J lost 4 bases, with 14 bases between them.

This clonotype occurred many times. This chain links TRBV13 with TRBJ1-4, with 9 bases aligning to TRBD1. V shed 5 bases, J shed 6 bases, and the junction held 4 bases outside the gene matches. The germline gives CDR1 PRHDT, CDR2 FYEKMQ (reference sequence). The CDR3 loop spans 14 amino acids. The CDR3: CASSRTGVDEKLFF. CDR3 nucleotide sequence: TGTGCCAGCAGCCGGACAGGGGTGGATGAAAAACTGTTTTTT.

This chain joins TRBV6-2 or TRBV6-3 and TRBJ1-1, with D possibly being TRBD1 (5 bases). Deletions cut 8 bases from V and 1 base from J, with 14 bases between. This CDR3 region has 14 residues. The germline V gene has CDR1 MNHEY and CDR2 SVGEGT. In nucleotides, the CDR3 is TGTGCCAGCTGGAGGGGAAGGGGGAACACTGAAGCTTTCTTT. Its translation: CASWRGRGNTEAFF.

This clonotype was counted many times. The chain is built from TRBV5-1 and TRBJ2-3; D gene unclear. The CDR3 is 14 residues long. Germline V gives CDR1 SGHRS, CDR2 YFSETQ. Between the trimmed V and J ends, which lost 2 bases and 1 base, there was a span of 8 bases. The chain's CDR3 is CASSLGERTDTQYF. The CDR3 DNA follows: TGCGCCAGCAGCTTAGGAGAACGCACAGATACGCAGTATTTT.

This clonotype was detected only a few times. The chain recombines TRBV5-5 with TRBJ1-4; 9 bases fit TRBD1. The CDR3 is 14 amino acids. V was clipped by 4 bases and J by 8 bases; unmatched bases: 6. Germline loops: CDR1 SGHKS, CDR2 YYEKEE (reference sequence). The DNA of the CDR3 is TGTGCCAGCAGCGACCGGACAGGGGAAGAAAAACTGTTTTTT. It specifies CASSDRTGEEKLFF.

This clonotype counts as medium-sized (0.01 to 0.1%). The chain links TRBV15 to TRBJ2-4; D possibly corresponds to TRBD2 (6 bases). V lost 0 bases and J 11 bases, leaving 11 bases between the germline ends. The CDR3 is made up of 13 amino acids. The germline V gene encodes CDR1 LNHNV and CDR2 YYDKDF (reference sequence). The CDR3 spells CATSRDRRVFQYF. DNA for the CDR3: TGTGCCACCAGCAGAGATAGGAGGGTGTTTCAGTACTTC.

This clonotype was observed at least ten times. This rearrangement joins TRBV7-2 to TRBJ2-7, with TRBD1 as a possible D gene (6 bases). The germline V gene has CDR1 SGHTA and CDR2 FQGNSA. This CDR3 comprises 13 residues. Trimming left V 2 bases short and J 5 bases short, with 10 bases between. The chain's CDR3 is CASSLNRDHEQYF. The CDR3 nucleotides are TGTGCCAGCAGCTTAAACAGGGACCACGAGCAGTACTTC.